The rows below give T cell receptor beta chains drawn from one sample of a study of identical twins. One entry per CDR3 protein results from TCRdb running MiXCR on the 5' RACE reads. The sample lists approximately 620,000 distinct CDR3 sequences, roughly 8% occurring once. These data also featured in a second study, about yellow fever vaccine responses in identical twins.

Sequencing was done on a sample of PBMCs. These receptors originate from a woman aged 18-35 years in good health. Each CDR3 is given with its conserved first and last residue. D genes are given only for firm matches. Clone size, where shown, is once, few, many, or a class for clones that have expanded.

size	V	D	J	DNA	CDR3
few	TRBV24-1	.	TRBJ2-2	TGTGCCACCAGGGGGGTCATGCCCGGGGAGCTGTTTTTT	CATRGVMPGELFF
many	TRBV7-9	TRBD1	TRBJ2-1	TGTGCCAGCAGCCTCTGGACAGGGATGGGTGAGCAGTTCTTC	CASSLWTGMGEQFF
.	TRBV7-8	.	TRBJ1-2	TGTGCCAGCAGCCCCGAATCAGTAAACTATGGCTACACCTTC	CASSPESVNYGYTF
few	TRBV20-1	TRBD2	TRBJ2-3	TGCAGTGCTAGTCGGTCTAGCGGGGGGTGGACAGATACGCAGTATTTT	CSASRSSGGWTDTQYF
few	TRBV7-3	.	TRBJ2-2	TGTGCCAGCGCCAGAGGATTGGGCACCGGGGAGCTGTTTTTT	CASARGLGTGELFF
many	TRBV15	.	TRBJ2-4	TGTGCCACCAGCAGAGATGACCCCTTTGGAAACATTCAGTACTTC	CATSRDDPFGNIQYF
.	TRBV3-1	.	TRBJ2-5	TGTGCCAGCAGCCCCGGAGGGGGTCTCCAAGAGACCCAGTACTTC	CASSPGGGLQETQYF
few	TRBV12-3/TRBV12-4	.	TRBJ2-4	TGTGCCAGCAGTCCGCCTGTCCTAAACATTCAGTACTTC	CASSPPVLNIQYF
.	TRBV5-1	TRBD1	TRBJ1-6	TGCGCCAGCAGCCCTGGCGGGACAGTCAATTCACCCCTCCACTTT	CASSPGGTVNSPLHF
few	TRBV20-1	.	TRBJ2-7	TGCAGTGCTGTTGGGCCGCTCGTCTACGAGCAGTACTTC	CSAVGPLVYEQYF
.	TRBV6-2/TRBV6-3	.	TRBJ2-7	TGTGCCAGCAGTTACGGACCAGTCGAGCAGTACTTC	CASSYGPVEQYF
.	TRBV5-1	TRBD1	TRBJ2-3	TGCGCCAGCAGCCCCAAGGGGGCCACCACAGATACGCAGTATTTT	CASSPKGATTDTQYF
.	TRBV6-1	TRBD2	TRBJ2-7	TGTGCCAGCAGTACGGCGGCTTTAGCGGGAGGGCGGTACGAGCAGTACTTC	CASSTAALAGGRYEQYF
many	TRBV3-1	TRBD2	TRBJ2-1	TGTGCCAGCTGGACTAGCGGGGGGGCTGTTGGGCAGTTCTTC	CASWTSGGAVGQFF
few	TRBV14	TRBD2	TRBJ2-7	TGTGCCAGCAGCCAAGGACTATTAGCGGGAGTAGACGAGCAGCACTTC	CASSQGLLAGVDEQHF
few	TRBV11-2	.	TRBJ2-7	TGTGCCAGCAGCTCTCAGCTTCTCACCTACGAGCAGTACTTC	CASSSQLLTYEQYF
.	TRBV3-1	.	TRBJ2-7	TGTGCCAGCGGTGCCAGGGGTTACGAGCAGTACTTC	CASGARGYEQYF
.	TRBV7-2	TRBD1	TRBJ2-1	TGTGCCAGCAGCGCACGCCGGGACAGGTACTACAATGAGCAGTTCTTC	CASSARRDRYYNEQFF
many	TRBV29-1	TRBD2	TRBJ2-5	TGCAGCGTTGAAGGGGGGACTAGCGTCGGGGAGACCCAGTACTTC	CSVEGGTSVGETQYF
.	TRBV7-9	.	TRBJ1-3	TGTGCCAGCAGCTCGCCGGGAACTGGAAACACCATATATTTT	CASSSPGTGNTIYF
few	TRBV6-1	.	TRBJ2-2	TGTGCCAGCAGTGAAAGGGGCTGGGGCAGTGCGAACACCGGGGAGCTGTTTTTT	CASSERGWGSANTGELFF
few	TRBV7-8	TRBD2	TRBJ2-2	TGTGCCAGCAGCTTAATAAGATGGCGGGAGTTCTCTAACACCGGGGAGCTGTTTTTT	CASSLIRWREFSNTGELFF
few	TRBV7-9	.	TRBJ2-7	TGTGCCAGCAGCTTAGTTGAACGGGCATCCTACGAGCAGTACTTC	CASSLVERASYEQYF
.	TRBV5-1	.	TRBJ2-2	TGCGCCAGCAGCTTGGTCAGGGGATATTTCACCGGGGAGCTGTTTTTT	CASSLVRGYFTGELFF
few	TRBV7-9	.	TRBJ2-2	TGTGCCAGCCGCGTTCCGAACACCGGGGAGCTGTTTTTT	CASRVPNTGELFF
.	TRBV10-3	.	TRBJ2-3	TGTGCCATCAGTGAGCCGGGAACAGGGATCGCAGATACGCAGTATTTT	CAISEPGTGIADTQYF
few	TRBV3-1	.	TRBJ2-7	TGTGCCAGCAGCCAGAGGCCCGGCGACTGGCTGGGTTCCGAGCAGTACTTC	CASSQRPGDWLGSEQYF
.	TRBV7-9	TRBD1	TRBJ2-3	TGTGCCAGCAGCGTCGTTAGAGGGGGCGTAGATACGCAGTATTTT	CASSVVRGGVDTQYF
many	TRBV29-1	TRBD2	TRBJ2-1	TGCAGCGTAGGGACTAGCTGGAATGAGCAGTTCTTC	CSVGTSWNEQFF